The sequence of this T cell receptor (beta chain) was determined in a study of blood T cell repertoires in COVID-19. Study-level background: Sources were T cells, B-cell-depleted T cells, or PBMCs; the material itself was cDNA or gDNA.

TCRdb's table, derived via immunoSEQ multiplex PCR, lists solely in-frame clones and lacks some. The data contain 180,000 or so clones, roughly 88% of them singletons. The CDR3 has 13 amino acids. The V gene lost 4 bases and the J gene lost 6 bases, with 13 bases spanning the gap. Germline CDR1 reads MNHEY; CDR2 reads SMNVEV (reference sequence). This clone ranks as medium-sized. Sample: peripheral blood. The gene calls are TRBV27 and TRBJ2-7, with D possibly TRBD1 on 6 matching bases. The sequence derives from a woman of 80 years or more with acute or convalescent COVID-19. In DNA form, the CDR3 reads TGTGCCAGCAGTTGGGGCGGACAGTCCGAGCAGTACTTC. Its translation is CASSWGGQSEQYF.